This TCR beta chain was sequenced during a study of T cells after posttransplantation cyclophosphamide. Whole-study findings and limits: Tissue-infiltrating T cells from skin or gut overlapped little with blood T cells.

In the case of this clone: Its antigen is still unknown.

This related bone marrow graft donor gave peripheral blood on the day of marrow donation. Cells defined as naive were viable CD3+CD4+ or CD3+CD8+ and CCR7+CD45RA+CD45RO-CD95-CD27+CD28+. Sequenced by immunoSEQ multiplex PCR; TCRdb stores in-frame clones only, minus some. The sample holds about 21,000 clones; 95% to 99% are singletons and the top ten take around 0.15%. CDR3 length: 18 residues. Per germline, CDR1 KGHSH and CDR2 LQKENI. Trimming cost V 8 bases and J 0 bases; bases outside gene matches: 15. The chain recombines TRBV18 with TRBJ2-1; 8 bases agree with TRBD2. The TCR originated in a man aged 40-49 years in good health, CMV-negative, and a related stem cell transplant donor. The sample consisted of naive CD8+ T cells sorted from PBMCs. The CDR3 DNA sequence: TGTGCCAGCCGGAGTCGAGAGCAAGGGACTAGCTCCTACAATGAGCAGTTCTTC. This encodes CASRSREQGTSSYNEQFF.